The present entry profiles one T cell receptor (beta chain) with its context. Its antigen is as yet unknown. The data are from a study of CD8 T cells in Susac syndrome. The wider study: Each patient with Susac syndrome, at the time of blood draw, was therapy-naive, on corticosteroids, or on intravenous immunoglobulin alone.

Roughly 0.45 to 1 ug RNA was reverse transcribed with random hexamers. It was immunoSEQ multiplex PCR that amplified TCR beta CDR3 across 54 Vbeta and 13 Jbeta. Via MiXCR, TCRdb re-called the immunoSEQ multiplex PCR reads, giving one row per CDR3 protein. The sample contains around 85,000 distinct CDR3 sequences, approximately 95% of which appear only once. Study observations and caveats: TEMRA cells and active patients showed peak Susac CD8+ clonal expansion.

The sequencing sample was made of CD8+ T cells from PBMCs. This TCR was sampled from a human donor with Susac syndrome.

CDR3 sequence: CSARDRWTGYEQYF. The CDR3 DNA follows: TGCAGTGCTAGAGATCGTTGGACAGGTTACGAGCAGTACTTC. This sequence joins TRBV20-1 and TRBJ2-7; 7 positions match TRBD1. The CDR3 runs 14 residues. Germline values: CDR1 DFQATT, CDR2 SNEGSKA (reference sequence). J gave up 4 bases and V 0 bases, and 6 bases lay outside the gene matches.